Detailed here is one T cell receptor beta chain. This clone's antigen is unknown. Base qualities are not at hand, and no much larger clone is one base apart. These data are taken from a study of response to subunit inactivated influenza vaccine (dated by TCRdb to 2016 to 2019). As for the study more broadly: Deep quantitative T cell receptor repertoire profiling was used in the study to track responses to a trivalent subunit inactivated influenza vaccine. On the study overall, not on this receptor specifically: The authors proposed that each seasonal influenza vaccination may bring in only a limited number of new T cells.

V drops 0 bases and J drops 2 bases, leaving 11 bases in between. Based on the germline V gene (reference sequence), the CDR1 and CDR2 sequences are DFQATT and SNEGSKA. Including cysteine and phenylalanine, the CDR3 has 15 amino acids. Only the CDR3 DNA is retained, 45 bases long and in frame from the first base. The library was built by means of RT-PCR. The sequencer was an Illumina HiSeq 2500. TCRdb trimmed the raw reads at Q25, called clones with MiXCR and kept productive beta chains. Rows with a matching CDR3 protein are joined into one entry that keeps the most common DNA and genes. This sample gives 610,000 or so distinct CDR3 sequences in total; 12% to 15% of them show up just once. Around 10% of the sample is held by the ten biggest clonotypes.

The chain is encoded by TRBV20-1 joined to TRBJ2-1, and TRBD1 may be the D gene, going by 5 matching bases. The specimen was PBMCs from blood, collected roughly 12 days after vaccination. The TCR originated in a middle-aged man who received an inactivated influenza vaccine. Donor details come from another sample of the same person, matched by shared clones. The nucleotide sequence reads TGCAGTGCTAGAGAGGGGCTTTTCACCTACAATGAGCAGTTCTTC. The encoded protein is CSAREGLFTYNEQFF.